Shown below are 9 T cell receptor beta chains from a single sample sequenced in a study of blood T cells in healthy people across ages. Together with a sample-barcoded 5' primer, a J-beta primer mix was included in a second PCR lasting about 6 to 11 cycles. TCRdb redid the calling of the 5' RACE reads with MiXCR, one entry per CDR3 protein. Of roughly 680,000 distinct CDR3 sequences in the sample, 49% were seen once. The sample comprised blood. These receptors were taken from a woman aged 60-75 years in good health.

This clonotype was picked up a small number of times. V usage is TRBV12-3 or TRBV12-4 and J usage is TRBJ1-1, with unresolved D. Trimming cost V 6 bases and J 11 bases, with 19 bases left between them. The CDR3 totals 13 residues. CDR3 in amino acids: CASSQDDSRKAFF. In DNA form, the CDR3 reads TGTGCCAGCAGCCAGGACGATTCCAGGAAGGCTTTCTTT.

J is TRBJ2-3 and V is TRBV10-3, with 8 bases aligning to TRBD2. The junction had 10 bases not matched to a gene; V was cut back by 4 bases and J by 4 bases. The CDR3 has 16 residues. The V gene's germline CDR1 is ENHRY and CDR2 SYGVKD. CDR3 sequence (DNA): TGTGCCATCAGTGCCAGTCACACTAGCGGTTCAGATACGCAGTATTTT. This encodes CAISASHTSGSDTQYF.

This clonotype was found many times. The chain employs TRBV6-6 and TRBJ1-4, with 8 bases lining up with TRBD1. The V gene end was trimmed by 4 bases and the J gene end by 2 bases; junction bases not matched to a gene: 0. Per the germline V gene, CDR1 is MNHNY and CDR2 is SVGAGI (reference sequence). This CDR3 comprises 14 residues. The CDR3 bases are TGTGCCAGCAGTTGGGACAGGACTAATGAAAAACTGTTTTTT. Amino acids: CASSWDRTNEKLFF.

The genes are TRBV18 and TRBJ2-1, with 8 bases fitting TRBD2. This CDR3 has 16 amino acids. V lost 2 bases to trimming and J lost 2 bases; unmatched junction nucleotides: 5. The germline V gene has CDR1 KGHSH and CDR2 LQKENI. The CDR3 DNA is TGTGCCAGCTCACCAGCAAGCGGGGGAACCTACAATGAGCAGTTCTTC. It encodes CASSPASGGTYNEQFF.

CDR3 nucleotide sequence: TGCAGCGTTGCAGGGGACTCCTACAATGAGCAGTACTTC. Amino acids: CSVAGDSYNEQYF. The rearrangement joins TRBV29-1 to TRBJ2-5; tentatively, D is TRBD1 or TRBD2 (6 bases each). Germline V CDR1 and CDR2: SQVTM, ANQGSEA. The V end lost 4 bases, the J end lost 11 bases, and 20 bases lay between the germline ends. The CDR3 runs to 13 residues.

The V and J genes are TRBV28 and TRBJ2-1, with unresolved D. Germline V gene sequence: CDR1 MDHEN, CDR2 SYDVKM. CDR3 size: 13 residues. Trimming pared 3 bases from V and 10 bases from J, leaving 13 bases between. For the CDR3, the DNA is TGTGCCAGCAGTTTCAGGCTACTCAGGGAGCAGTTCTTC. Translating it yields CASSFRLLREQFF.

The chain recombines TRBV7-2 with TRBJ2-7, with 12 nucleotides matching TRBD1. J lost 6 bases, V lost 1 base, and 10 bases had no gene match. This CDR3 comprises 17 residues. CDR1 is SGHTA and CDR2 is FQGNSA in the germline V gene. CDR3 region: CASSLVGLGTGGAEQYF. Here the CDR3 DNA reads TGTGCCAGCAGCTTAGTAGGTCTGGGGACAGGGGGCGCCGAGCAGTACTTC.

This clonotype was detected a few times. This sequence joins TRBV7-2 and TRBJ1-5, with 7 bases fitting TRBD1. Germline CDR1 and CDR2: SGHTA and FQGNSA. J gave up 6 bases and V 5 bases, and 4 bases lay outside the gene matches. This CDR3 region has 13 residues. The DNA of the CDR3 is TGTGCCAGCAGCACGACAGGGTCTCAGCCCCAGCATTTT. Its translation is CASSTTGSQPQHF.

The chain couples TRBV4-1 to TRBJ1-5; possibly TRBD1 for D (6 bases). The CDR3 spans 15 residues. The ends were cut back, 5 bases at V and 7 bases at J, with 18 bases in the middle. Germline loops: CDR1 MGHRA, CDR2 YSYEKL. In DNA, the CDR3 is TGCGCCAGCAGCAAACAGGGTGATTATGACCAGCCCCAGCATTTT. Translation gives CASSKQGDYDQPQHF.